This TCR beta chain was observed in a study of T cells in Graves' hyperthyroidism and ophthalmopathy. Study outcomes and limitations: Ophthalmopathy and stable hyperthyroidism were told apart by a 13 V-J model.

Regarding this clonotype: Its antigen is undetermined.

This CDR3 comprises 16 residues. V was pared by 4 bases and J by 0 bases, with 6 bases of the junction left unmatched. CDR1 is KGHSH, CDR2 LQKENI, per germline. Amplification of TCR beta CDR3 regions used RNA as the template. First-round RT-PCR of the TCR CDR3 relied on the HTBI primer set. TCRdb fed the multiplex PCR reads into MiXCR, producing one record per CDR3 protein. This sample has some 620,000 distinct CDR3 sequences, with roughly 15% found just once. The sequenced sample consisted of blood. The chain uses TRBV18 and TRBJ1-5, with 7 bases identical to TRBD1. This sequence originates from a woman aged 25 to 39 with Graves' hyperthyroidism. This CDR3 is CASSLDRPYSNQPQHF. CDR3 in DNA: TGTGCCAGCTCACTGGACAGGCCCTATAGCAATCAGCCCCAGCATTTT.